Listed here are 16 T cell receptor beta chains from one sample, sequenced in a study of control samples from healthy donors and cancer patients. Assay: immunoSEQ multiplex PCR; the TCRdb copy retains only in-frame clones and omits some. The sample contains about 130,000 clones, approximately 90% of which appear only once. Sequencing was performed on blood. These receptor sequences come from a man aged 18 to 29 in good health.

This clone has just one count. The rearrangement joins TRBV11-2 to TRBJ1-6; no definite D call. CDR1 is SGHAT and CDR2 is FQNNGV in the germline V gene. Trimming took 1 base from V and 0 from J, leaving 16 bases between them. The CDR3 is 19 residues long. The CDR3 is CASSLAMASRGSYNSPLHF. CDR3 coding DNA: TGTGCCAGCAGCTTAGCCATGGCTTCGAGAGGCTCCTATAATTCACCCCTCCACTTT.

The J gene is TRBJ1-2, the V gene TRBV7-9; D gene ambiguous. Trimming took off 8 bases at V and 4 bases at J, with 14 bases between the two ends. The CDR3 is made up of 13 amino acids. Germline V gene lookup returns CDR1 SEHNR and CDR2 FQNEAQ (reference sequence). The CDR3 DNA sequence: TGTGCCAGCGGCCTTAGGGCTAGCTATGGCTACACCTTC. It is translated as CASGLRASYGYTF.

The rearrangement joins TRBV9 to TRBJ2-3; possibly TRBD2 for D (7 bases). Germline CDR1 SGDLS, CDR2 YYNGEE. This CDR3 has 17 amino acids. V lost 0 bases, J lost 5 bases, and 19 bases lay in between. CDR3: CASSVEFGGAVEDTQYF. CDR3 DNA sequence: TGTGCCAGCAGCGTAGAGTTTGGGGGGGCCGTAGAAGATACGCAGTATTTT.

The J gene is TRBJ2-1, the V gene TRBV9; weak D call: TRBD2 (6 bases). V shed 0 bases and J shed 15 bases, with 19 bases lying between them. CDR1 is SGDLS, CDR2 YYNGEE, per germline. This CDR3 comprises 14 residues. The CDR3, as DNA: TGTGCCAGCAGCGTAGACCCCTTAGCGGTGGAGGGGTTCTTC. This codes for CASSVDPLAVEGFF. The entire variable domain, with the rest obtained from reference TRBV9 and TRBJ2-1, is as follows: DSGVTQTPKHLITATGQRVTLRCSPRSGDLSVYWYQQSLDQGLQFLIQYYNGEERAKGNILERFSAQQFPDLHSELNLSSLELGDSALYFCASSVDPLAVEGFFGPGTRLTVL.

This clone was counted once. CDR3 protein: CASSESTSVTYEQYF. The CDR3 bases are TGTGCCAGCAGCGAGTCCACTAGCGTTACCTACGAGCAGTACTTC. The chain recombines TRBV3-1 (or the pseudogene TRBV3-2) with TRBJ2-7; TRBD2 matches at 7 bases. The CDR3 sequence is 15 residues long. V shed 5 bases and J 2 bases; nucleotides not matched to a gene: 9. Looked up from germline, CDR1 is LGHDT and CDR2 is YNNKEL (reference sequence).

This clone was detected once. The genes are TRBV5-1 and TRBJ1-1; D unclear. The CDR3 is made up of 14 amino acids. Germline V gene lookup returns CDR1 SGHRS and CDR2 YFSETQ. Trimming left V 4 bases short and J 3 bases short, with 13 bases between. The CDR3 spells CASSPAGGYTEAFF. The CDR3 coding sequence is TGCGCCAGCAGCCCGGCGGGTGGGTACACTGAAGCTTTCTTT.

The J gene is TRBJ2-3, the V gene TRBV29-1, with D unclear. Per the germline V gene, CDR1 is SQVTM and CDR2 is ANQGSEA. The CDR3 covers 13 residues. V was pared by 4 bases and J by 1 base, with 9 bases between. DNA of the CDR3: TGCAGCGTTGGGCGGATCCGCACAGATACGCAGTATTTT. Amino acid sequence: CSVGRIRTDTQYF.

V is TRBV24-1 and J is TRBJ1-5, with 7 bases that match TRBD1. With V trimmed by 5 bases and J by 5 bases, 11 bases remained unmatched. CDR3 length: 16 residues. Germline V gene lookup returns CDR1 KGHDR and CDR2 SFDVKD. The CDR3 DNA reads as TGTGCCACCAGTGGGCACGAGAGGGGGCTGGATCAGCCCCAGCATTTT. Its protein product is CATSGHERGLDQPQHF.

Only one count was recorded for this clone. The chain couples TRBV6-4 to TRBJ2-4, with 7 bases identical to TRBD2. CDR3 length equals 17 residues. CDR1 is MRHNA, CDR2 SNTAGT, per germline. V shed 2 bases and J 1 base; nucleotides not matched to a gene: 8. This CDR3 is CASSDRGLVTAKNIQYF. The CDR3 DNA sequence: TGTGCCAGCAGTGACCGCGGACTAGTTACGGCCAAAAACATTCAGTACTTC.

This chain connects TRBV7-9 to TRBJ1-1; D may be TRBD1 (5 bases). V dropped 1 base and J dropped 5 bases, with 17 bases sitting between them. Per the germline V gene, CDR1 is SEHNR and CDR2 is FQNEAQ (reference sequence). The CDR3 is made up of 16 amino acids. CDR3 region: CASSLERGRGKTEAFF. The CDR3 DNA follows: TGTGCCAGCAGCTTAGAGAGAGGGAGGGGTAAGACTGAAGCTTTCTTT.

This chain links TRBV5-1 with TRBJ2-7; 7 bases line up with TRBD1. CDR1 SGHRS and CDR2 YFSETQ come from the germline V gene. The CDR3 length is 12 residues. Trimming cost V 4 bases and J 7 bases; bases outside gene matches: 5. CDR3 coding DNA: TGCGCCAGCAGCCCCACAGGGGATGAGCAGTACTTC. Its protein is CASSPTGDEQYF.

V is TRBV6-4 and J is TRBJ2-3, with D unclear. This CDR3 is built from 14 residues. Germline values: CDR1 MRHNA, CDR2 SNTAGT. V lost 4 bases and J 5 bases, leaving 13 bases between the germline ends. CDR3 in amino acids: CASSAGGPGDTQYF. CDR3 sequence (DNA): TGTGCCAGCAGTGCCGGCGGTCCGGGAGATACGCAGTATTTT.

The chain uses TRBV12-3 or TRBV12-4 and TRBJ2-2; D unclear. V lost 4 bases, J lost 6 bases, and 0 bases lay in between. The CDR3 has 10 residues. CDR3: CASSSGELFF. The CDR3 DNA reads as TGTGCCAGCAGTTCCGGGGAGCTGTTTTTT.

The genes are TRBV7-3 and TRBJ2-5; 8 bases fit TRBD2. After removal of 1 base from V and 5 bases from J, the junction contained 15 bases not matched to a gene. The CDR3 spans 18 residues. CDR1 SGHTA and CDR2 FQGTGA come from the germline V gene. As DNA, the CDR3 is TGTGCCAGCAGCTTAAGTTCCGGAGCGGGGGCCCGGAGGGAGACCCAGTACTTC. This sequence encodes CASSLSSGAGARRETQYF.

This clone was seen many times. The chain is built from TRBV7-8 and TRBJ2-1; D ambiguous. The germline gives CDR1 SGHVS, CDR2 FQNEAQ. The CDR3 sequence is 16 residues long. The V end lost 4 bases, the J end lost 0 bases, and 13 bases lay between the germline ends. The DNA for the CDR3 is TGTGCCAGCAGCTCCACTAATTTTGGCTCCTACAATGAGCAGTTCTTC. Protein product: CASSSTNFGSYNEQFF.

The genes are TRBV28 and TRBJ2-2, with TRBD1 matching over 7 bases. J gave up 4 bases and V 5 bases, and 10 bases lay outside the gene matches. Germline lookup yields CDR1 MDHEN and CDR2 SYDVKM. The CDR3 covers 16 residues. This CDR3 is CASSDIQGVPTGELFF. The CDR3 DNA reads as TGTGCCAGCAGTGACATCCAGGGGGTCCCCACCGGGGAGCTGTTTTTT. The whole variable domain, remainder taken from reference TRBV28 and TRBJ2-2, is DVKVTQSSRYLVKRTGEKVFLECVQDMDHENMFWYRQDPGLGLRLIYFSYDVKMKEKGDIPEGYSVSREKKERFSLILESASTNQTSMYLCASSDIQGVPTGELFFGEGSRLTVL.